Given below is one T cell receptor beta chain in context. Its specificity is not known. The RNA, roughly 0.5 to 1 ug, was put through reverse transcription using random hexamers. The amplification used immunoSEQ multiplex PCR on TCR beta CDR3; it spanned 54 Vbeta and 13 Jbeta. MiXCR, applied by TCRdb to the immunoSEQ multiplex PCR reads, yields one record per CDR3 protein. The table lists 65,000 to 80,000 distinct CDR3 sequences, roughly 90% of them singletons. Sequencing of TCR beta covered CD8+ and CD4+ T cells obtained from blood. Negative isolation yielded CD4+ and CD8+ T cells, and FACS enriched TEMRA cells. The data derive from a study of CD8 T cells in Susac syndrome. Trimming took off 6 bases at V and 3 bases at J, with 9 bases between the two ends. CDR3 length: 12 amino acids. Germline V CDR1 and CDR2: WSHSY, SAAADI. Study results and limitations: The authors acknowledged that their TCR sequencing and HLA analysis involved a relatively small number of individuals.

Sample: CD8+ T cells from PBMCs. The TCR comes from a human donor with multiple sclerosis. J is TRBJ2-7 and V is TRBV10-2; D is uncertain. The CDR3 loop reads CASRPQSYEQYF. The CDR3 DNA sequence: TGCGCCAGCAGGCCCCAAAGCTACGAGCAGTACTTC.